The clone carrying this T cell receptor (beta chain) was picked up a small number of times. This sample was included in a study of blood T cell repertoires in COVID-19. The overall study: The United States, Italy and Spain supplied acute and convalescent COVID-19 samples. PBMCs, B-cell-depleted T cells, or T cells were the source of the cDNA or gDNA that made up the material.

As handled by the study authors: Estimation of nucleated cell counts was performed using reference gene primer amplification. Only in-frame clones appear in the TCRdb table, and some are missing; sequencing was by immunoSEQ multiplex PCR. V, J and clone size reflect that table, while D and trimming were determined from the DNA. The data show under 250,000 clones, with roughly nine tenths seen just once and roughly 3% held by the top ten. Germline V gives CDR1 SGHAT, CDR2 FQNNGV. The CDR3 has 13 residues. Trimming shortened V by 5 bases and J by 6 bases, and 13 bases separated the two germline ends. This chain uses TRBV11-2 with TRBJ1-2; weak D call: TRBD1 (6 bases). The sequencing input was peripheral blood. The TCR was taken from a man aged 18 to 29 with active or convalescent COVID-19. The CDR3 spells CASSPVGGHGYTF. CDR3 DNA: TGTGCCAGCAGCCCAGTAGGGGGACATGGCTACACCTTC.